This T cell receptor (beta chain) was retrieved from a study of blood T cell repertoires in COVID-19. Study-wide background: From the United States, Italy and Spain came samples of acute and convalescent COVID-19. PBMCs, B-cell-depleted T cells, or T cells were the source of the cDNA or gDNA that made up the material.

The CDR3 covers 13 residues. V was clipped by 3 bases and J by 3 bases, with 8 bases between them. Germline CDR1 and CDR2: KGHSH and LQKENI. Under the authors' procedure: For nucleated cells, counts were estimated from reference gene primer amplification. The repertoire was sequenced with immunoSEQ multiplex PCR; TCRdb's copy has only in-frame clones and lacks some. That table gives V, J and clone size, and the DNA gave D and trimming. This sample carries about 110,000 clones, 84% of them seen once, and the ten largest clones take about 4%. The source is a human donor in a cohort sampled during active COVID-19. This chain joins TRBV18 and TRBJ1-1, with D hard to call. Input material: peripheral blood. The CDR3 region has the DNA TGTGCCAGCTCACCCCATGAGTACACTGAAGCTTTCTTT. It codes for CASSPHEYTEAFF.